The TCR beta chain described here comes from a study of shared T cell receptors in the human thymus. Data came from immunoSEQ multiplex PCR; TCRdb stores just in-frame clones and leaves some out. The data hold approximately 400,000 clones, with 95% observed a single time. The V gene end was trimmed by 6 bases and the J gene end by 4 bases; junction bases not matched to a gene: 6. CDR1 and CDR2 from the germline V gene are SNHLY and FYNNEI. CDR3 size: 13 residues. Sequenced material: thymocytes. The chain uses TRBV2 and TRBJ2-7; 7 bases line up with TRBD2. This sequence originates from a human donor. In nucleotides, the CDR3 is TGTGCCAGCAGGTTGCGGGAGAGGTACGAGCAGTACTTC. It encodes CASRLRERYEQYF. Using reference TRBV2 and TRBJ2-7 for the parts outside the CDR3, the full variable domain is EPEVTQTPSHQVTQMGQEVILRCVPISNHLYFYWYRQILGQKVEFLVSFYNNEISEKSEIFDDQFSVERPDGSNFTLKIRSTKLEDSAMYFCASRLRERYEQYFGPGTRLTVT.